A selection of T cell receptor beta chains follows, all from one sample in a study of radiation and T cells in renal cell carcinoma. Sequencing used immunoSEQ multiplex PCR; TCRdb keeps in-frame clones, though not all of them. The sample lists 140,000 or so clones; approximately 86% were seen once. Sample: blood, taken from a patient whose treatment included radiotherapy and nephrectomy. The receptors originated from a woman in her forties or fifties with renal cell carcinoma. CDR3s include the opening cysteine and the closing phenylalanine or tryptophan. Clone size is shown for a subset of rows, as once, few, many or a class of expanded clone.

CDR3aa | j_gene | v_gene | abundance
CAWSASRPGGRETQYF | TRBJ2-5 | TRBV30 | NA
CATSRVRGADTEAFF | TRBJ1-1 | TRBV15 | NA
CASSPGQGGTDTQYF | TRBJ2-3 | TRBV7-9 | NA
CASSSTGPYEQYF | TRBJ2-7 | TRBV6-6 | NA
CAWSGGALNQPQHF | TRBJ1-5 | TRBV30 | few
CATSRPPNTEAFF | TRBJ1-1 | TRBV18 | NA
CASSLRWGTEAFF | TRBJ1-1 | TRBV14 | NA
CASSLQGRAQPQHF | TRBJ1-5 | TRBV19 | NA
CASSVDRGNEQFF | TRBJ2-1 | TRBV7-6 | NA
CASSTLAGETGELFF | TRBJ2-2 | TRBV19 | NA
CASSLVGEPTGELFF | TRBJ2-2 | TRBV5-6 | NA
CASSQEAAYQETQYF | TRBJ2-5 | TRBV14 | NA
CASTPGRGYLRGLAKNIQYF | TRBJ2-4 | TRBV21-1 | NA
CASSETSGSHEGFF | TRBJ2-1 | TRBV10-1 | NA
CASRQFQTGSSYNEQFF | TRBJ2-1 | TRBV5-1 | NA
CASRRGGGTGELFF | TRBJ2-2 | TRBV6-5 | NA
CASSLWAERNYGYTF | TRBJ1-2 | TRBV5-1 | NA